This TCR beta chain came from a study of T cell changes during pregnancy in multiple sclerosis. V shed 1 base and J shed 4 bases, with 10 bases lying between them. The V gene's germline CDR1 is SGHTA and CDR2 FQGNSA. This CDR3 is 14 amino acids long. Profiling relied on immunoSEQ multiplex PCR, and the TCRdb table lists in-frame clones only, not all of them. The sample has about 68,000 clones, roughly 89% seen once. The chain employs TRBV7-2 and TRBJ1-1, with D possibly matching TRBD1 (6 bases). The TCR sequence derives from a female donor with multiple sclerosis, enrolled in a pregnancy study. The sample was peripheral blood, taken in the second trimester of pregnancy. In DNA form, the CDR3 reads TGTGCCAGCAGCTTAGGGACAGATCCCACTGAAGCTTTCTTT. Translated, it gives CASSLGTDPTEAFF.